This T cell receptor (beta chain) is drawn from a study of PD-L1 blockade in urothelial cancer. V was clipped by 1 base and J by 7 bases, with 7 bases between them. The germline gives CDR1 LNHDA, CDR2 SQIVND (reference sequence). CDR3 length: 12 amino acids. This table comes from immunoSEQ multiplex PCR, and its TCRdb copy is limited to in-frame clones, with some not included. The sample yields 30,000 to 40,000 clones, roughly 90% seen once. The source material was PBMCs, sampled around atezolizumab (anti-PD-L1) treatment. This clonotype was obtained from an older man with urothelial cancer. The chain couples TRBV19 to TRBJ1-1, with a tentative D call TRBD1 (6 bases). The CDR3 DNA sequence: TGTGCCAGTAGTATAGGGGGGCTTGAAGCTTTCTTT. This sequence encodes CASSIGGLEAFF. The full variable domain, its missing parts supplied by reference TRBV19 and TRBJ1-1, is DGGITQSPKYLFRKEGQNVTLSCEQNLNHDAMYWYRQDPGQGLRLIYYSQIVNDFQKGDIAEGYSVSREKKESFPLTVTSAQKNPTAFYLCASSIGGLEAFFGQGTRLTVV.